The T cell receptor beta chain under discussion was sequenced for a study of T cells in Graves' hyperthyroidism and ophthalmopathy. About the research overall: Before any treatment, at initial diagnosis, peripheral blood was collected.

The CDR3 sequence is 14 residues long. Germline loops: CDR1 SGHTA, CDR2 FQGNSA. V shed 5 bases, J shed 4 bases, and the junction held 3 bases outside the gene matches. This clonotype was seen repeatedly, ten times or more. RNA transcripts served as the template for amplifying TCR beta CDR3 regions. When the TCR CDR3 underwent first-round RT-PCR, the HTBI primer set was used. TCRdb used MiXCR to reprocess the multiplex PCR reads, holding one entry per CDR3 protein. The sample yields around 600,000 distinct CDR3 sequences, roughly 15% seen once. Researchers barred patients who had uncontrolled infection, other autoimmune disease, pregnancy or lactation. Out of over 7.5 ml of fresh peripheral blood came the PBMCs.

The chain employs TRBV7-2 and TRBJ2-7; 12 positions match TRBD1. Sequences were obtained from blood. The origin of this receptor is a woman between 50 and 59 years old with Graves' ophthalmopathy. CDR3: CASSRDRGPYEQYF. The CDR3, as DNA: TGTGCCAGCAGCCGGGACAGGGGGCCTTACGAGCAGTACTTC.